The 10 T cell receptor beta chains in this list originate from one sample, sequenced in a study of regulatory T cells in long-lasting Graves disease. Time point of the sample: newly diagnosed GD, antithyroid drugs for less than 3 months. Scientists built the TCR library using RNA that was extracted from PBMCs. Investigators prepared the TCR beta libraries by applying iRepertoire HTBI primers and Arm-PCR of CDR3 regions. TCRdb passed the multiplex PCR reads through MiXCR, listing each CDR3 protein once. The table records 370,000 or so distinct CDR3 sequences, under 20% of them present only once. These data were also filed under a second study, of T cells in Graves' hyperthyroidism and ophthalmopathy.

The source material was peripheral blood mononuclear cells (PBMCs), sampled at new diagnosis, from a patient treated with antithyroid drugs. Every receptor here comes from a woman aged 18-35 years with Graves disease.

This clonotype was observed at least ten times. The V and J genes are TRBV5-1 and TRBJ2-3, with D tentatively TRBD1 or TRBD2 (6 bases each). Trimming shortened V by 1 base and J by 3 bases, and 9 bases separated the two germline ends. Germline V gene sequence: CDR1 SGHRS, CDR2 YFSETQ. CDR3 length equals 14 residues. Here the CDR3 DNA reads TGCGCCAGCAGCTTGCAGGGGAGGACAGATACGCAGTATTTT. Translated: CASSLQGRTDTQYF.

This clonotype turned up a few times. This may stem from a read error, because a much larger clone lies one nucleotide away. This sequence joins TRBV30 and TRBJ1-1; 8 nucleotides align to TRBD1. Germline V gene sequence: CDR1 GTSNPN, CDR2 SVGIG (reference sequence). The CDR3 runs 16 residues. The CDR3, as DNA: TGTGCCTGGGGTGTACGTTATTCGCAGGGGGCTACTGAAGCTTTCTTT. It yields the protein CAWGVRYSQGATEAFF.

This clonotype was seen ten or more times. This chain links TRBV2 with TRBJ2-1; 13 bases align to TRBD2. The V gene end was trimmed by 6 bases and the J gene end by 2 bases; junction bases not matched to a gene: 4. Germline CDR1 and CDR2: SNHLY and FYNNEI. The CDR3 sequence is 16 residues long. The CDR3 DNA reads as TGTGCCAGCAGAGCCGGGACTAGCGGGGCCTACAATGAGCAGTTCTTC. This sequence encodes CASRAGTSGAYNEQFF.

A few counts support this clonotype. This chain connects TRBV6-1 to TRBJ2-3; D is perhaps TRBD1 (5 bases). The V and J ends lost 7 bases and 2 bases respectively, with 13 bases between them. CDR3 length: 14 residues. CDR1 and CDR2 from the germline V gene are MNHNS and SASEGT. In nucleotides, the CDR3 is TGTGCCAGCACGCTCAGGGTCGACACAGATACGCAGTATTTT. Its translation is CASTLRVDTDTQYF.

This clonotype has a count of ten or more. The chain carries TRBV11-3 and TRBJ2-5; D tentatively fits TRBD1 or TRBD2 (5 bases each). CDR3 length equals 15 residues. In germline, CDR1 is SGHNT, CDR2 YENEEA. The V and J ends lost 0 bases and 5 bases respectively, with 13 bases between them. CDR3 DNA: TGTGCCAGCAGCTTAGATAGTCGAGGGGCTGAGACCCAGTACTTC. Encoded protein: CASSLDSRGAETQYF.

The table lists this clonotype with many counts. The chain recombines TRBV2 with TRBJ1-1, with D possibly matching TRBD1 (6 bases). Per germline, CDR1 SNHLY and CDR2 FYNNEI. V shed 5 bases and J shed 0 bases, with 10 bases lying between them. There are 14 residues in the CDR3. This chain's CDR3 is CASSTGTMNTEAFF. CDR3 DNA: TGTGCCAGCAGTACCGGGACAATGAACACTGAAGCTTTCTTT.

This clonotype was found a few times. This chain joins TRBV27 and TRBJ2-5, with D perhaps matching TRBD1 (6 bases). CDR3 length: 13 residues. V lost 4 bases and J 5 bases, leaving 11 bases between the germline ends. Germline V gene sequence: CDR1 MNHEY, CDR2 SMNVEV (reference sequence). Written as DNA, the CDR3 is TGTGCCAGCAGTTGGGGGCTGAAGGAGACCCAGTACTTC. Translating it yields CASSWGLKETQYF.

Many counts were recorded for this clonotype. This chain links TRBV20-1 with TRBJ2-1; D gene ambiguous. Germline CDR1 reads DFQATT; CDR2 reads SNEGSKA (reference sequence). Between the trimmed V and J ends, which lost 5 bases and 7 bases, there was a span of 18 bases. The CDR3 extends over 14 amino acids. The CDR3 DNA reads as TGCAGTGCTCCACGCCCAAATAGTCGGAATGAGCAGTTCTTC. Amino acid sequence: CSAPRPNSRNEQFF.

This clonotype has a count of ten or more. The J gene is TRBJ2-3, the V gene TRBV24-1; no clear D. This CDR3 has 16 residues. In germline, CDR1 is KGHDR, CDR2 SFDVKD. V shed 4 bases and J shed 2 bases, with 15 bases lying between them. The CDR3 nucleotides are TGTGCCACCAGTGACCGAAGTGAGGATCTCACAGATACGCAGTATTTT. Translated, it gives CATSDRSEDLTDTQYF.

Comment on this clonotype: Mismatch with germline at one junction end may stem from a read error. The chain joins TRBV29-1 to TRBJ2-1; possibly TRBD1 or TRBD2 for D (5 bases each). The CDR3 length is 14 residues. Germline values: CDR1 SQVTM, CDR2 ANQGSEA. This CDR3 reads CSVDQGEGYDEQFF. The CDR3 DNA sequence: TGCAGCGTTGATCAGGGTGAGGGCTACGATGAGCAGTTCTTC.